The T cell receptor (beta chain) described here comes from a study of T cell repertoires in aging, cancer and after chemotherapy. Study background: Donor ages fell into six groups from 30 or younger up to 70 or older. Pre- and post-chemotherapy samples were paired from glioblastoma patients treated with temozolomide-based therapy. The full dataset contained some 8.7 million TCR reads.

The template was genomic DNA from peripheral blood, not RNA. Rearranged V-D-J TRB sequences were amplified with a mixed TRB-A/B primer pool. Each CDR3 protein is one row after TCRdb ran MiXCR on the multiplex PCR reads. The data hold about 2,900 distinct CDR3 sequences, with roughly a quarter observed a single time. The receptor comes from a human donor with a solid tumor. Sequencing was performed on blood.

In DNA form, the CDR3 reads TGTGCCAGCAGCTTTTTCGGACAGCCCCCCCCGGGGGACACTGAAGCTTTCTTT. Translating it yields CASSFFGQPPPGDTEAFF. The gene calls are TRBV5-6 and TRBJ1-1, with a tentative D call TRBD1 (6 bases). The V gene lost 2 bases and the J gene lost 3 bases, with 23 bases spanning the gap. Per the germline V gene, CDR1 is SGHDT and CDR2 is YYEEEE. CDR3 length: 18 amino acids.